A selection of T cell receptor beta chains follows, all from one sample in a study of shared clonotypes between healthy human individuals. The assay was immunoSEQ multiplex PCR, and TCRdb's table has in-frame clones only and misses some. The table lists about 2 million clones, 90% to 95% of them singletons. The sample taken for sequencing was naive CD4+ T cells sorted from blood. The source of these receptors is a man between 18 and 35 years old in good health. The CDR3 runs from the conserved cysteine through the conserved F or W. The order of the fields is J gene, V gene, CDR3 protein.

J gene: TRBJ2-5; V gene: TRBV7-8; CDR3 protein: CASSLTAGTVETQYF
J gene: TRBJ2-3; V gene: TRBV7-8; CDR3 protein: CASSLVTSGSSPKADTQYF
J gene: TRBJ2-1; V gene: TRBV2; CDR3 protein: CAGSSYNEQFF
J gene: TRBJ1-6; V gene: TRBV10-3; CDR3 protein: CAISELQGPDSPLHF
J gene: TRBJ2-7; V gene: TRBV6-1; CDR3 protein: CASSHVGYEQYF
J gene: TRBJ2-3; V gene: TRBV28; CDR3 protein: CASSSRTGRTDTQYF
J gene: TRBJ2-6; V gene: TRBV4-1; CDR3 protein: CASSQEDSGGIPGANVLTF
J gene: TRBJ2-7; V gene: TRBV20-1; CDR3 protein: CSVLRVSEQYF
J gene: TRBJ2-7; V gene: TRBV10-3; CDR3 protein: CAISVTPGNNRGHEQYF
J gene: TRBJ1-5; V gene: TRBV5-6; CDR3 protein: CASSLKLTGVQPQHF
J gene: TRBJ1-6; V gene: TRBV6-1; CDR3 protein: CASSAPQGGSYNSPLHF
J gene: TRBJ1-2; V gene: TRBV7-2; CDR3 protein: CASSLGPDNYGYTF
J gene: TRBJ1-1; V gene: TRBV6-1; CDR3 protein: CASSVDRSNTEAFF
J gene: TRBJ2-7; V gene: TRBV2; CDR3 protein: CASSAGTSVYYEQYF
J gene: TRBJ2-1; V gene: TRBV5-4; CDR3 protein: CASSSRTSGGNEQFF
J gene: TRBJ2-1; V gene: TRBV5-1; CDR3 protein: CASSLDPSGLYNEQFF
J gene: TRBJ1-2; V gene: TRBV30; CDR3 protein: CAWSVGTAYYGYTF
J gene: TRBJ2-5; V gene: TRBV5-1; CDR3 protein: CASSLGPSGGARETQYF
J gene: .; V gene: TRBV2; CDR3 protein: CASTRDKSYEQYF
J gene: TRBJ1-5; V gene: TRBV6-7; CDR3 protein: CASSYSTSNQPQHF
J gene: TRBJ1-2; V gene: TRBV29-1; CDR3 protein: CSVEWQGISNYGYTF
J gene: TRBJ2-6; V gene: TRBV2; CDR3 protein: CASSGTQVSGANVLTF
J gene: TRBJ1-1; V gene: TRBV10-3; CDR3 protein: CAISEQAMNTEAFF
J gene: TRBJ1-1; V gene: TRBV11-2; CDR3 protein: CASSLAGTPGQKKTEAFF
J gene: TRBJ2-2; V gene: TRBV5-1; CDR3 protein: CASSLEGTVNTGELFF
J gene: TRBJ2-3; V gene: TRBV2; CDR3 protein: CASSVEGTDTQYF
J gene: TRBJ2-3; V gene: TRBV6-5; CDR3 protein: CASSRAGGNTDTQYF
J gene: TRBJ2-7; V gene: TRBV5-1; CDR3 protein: CASSLPGQGDPEQYF
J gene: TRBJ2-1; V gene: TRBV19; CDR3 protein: CASSIGGYSYNEQFF
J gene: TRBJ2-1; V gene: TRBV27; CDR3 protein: CASSLTNNNEQFF
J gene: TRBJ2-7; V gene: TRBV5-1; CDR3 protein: CASTQSGQSYEQYF
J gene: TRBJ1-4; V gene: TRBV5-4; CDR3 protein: CASSSRQDGEKLFF
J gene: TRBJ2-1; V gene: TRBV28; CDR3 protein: CASNPSGTRSYNEQFF
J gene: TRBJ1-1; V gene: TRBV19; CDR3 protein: CASAYQGLNTEAFF
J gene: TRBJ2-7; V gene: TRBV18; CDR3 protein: CASSQGLYEQYF
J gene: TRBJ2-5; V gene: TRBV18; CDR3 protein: CASSPPYQETQYF
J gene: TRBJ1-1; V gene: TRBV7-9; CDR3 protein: CASSRSPLKDTEAFF
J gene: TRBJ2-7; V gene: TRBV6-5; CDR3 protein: CASSRHGTENYEQYF
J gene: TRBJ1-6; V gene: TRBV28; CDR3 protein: CASSRDSYNSPLHF
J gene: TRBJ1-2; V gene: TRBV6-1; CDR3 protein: CASSESTGASYGYTF
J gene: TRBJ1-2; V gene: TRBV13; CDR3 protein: CASSLAWTGDGDYGYTF
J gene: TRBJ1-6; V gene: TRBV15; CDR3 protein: CATSRPYSPLHF
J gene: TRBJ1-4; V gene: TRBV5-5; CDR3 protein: CASSTQIGQSNEKLFF
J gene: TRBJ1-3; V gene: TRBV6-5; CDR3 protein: CASSSTGVGGNTIYF
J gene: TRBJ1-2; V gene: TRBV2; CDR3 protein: CASRSWGLQGGYTF
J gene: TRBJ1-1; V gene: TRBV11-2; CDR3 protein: CASSRKTDTEAFF
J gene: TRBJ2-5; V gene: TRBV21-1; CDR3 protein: CASSIFLQETQYF
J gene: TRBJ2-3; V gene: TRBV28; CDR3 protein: CASSSGTDTQYF
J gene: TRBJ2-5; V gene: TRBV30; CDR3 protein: CAWSGPNQETQYF
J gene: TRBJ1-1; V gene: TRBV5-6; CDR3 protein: CASSPRQGLRNTEAFF
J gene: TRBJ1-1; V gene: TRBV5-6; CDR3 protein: CASSLRTVVNTEAFF
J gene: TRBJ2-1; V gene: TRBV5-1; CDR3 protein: CASSGTSGSNEQFF
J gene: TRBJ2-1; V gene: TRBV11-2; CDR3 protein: CASSLFDNEQFF
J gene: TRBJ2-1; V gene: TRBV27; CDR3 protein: CASSLIRGSYNEQFF
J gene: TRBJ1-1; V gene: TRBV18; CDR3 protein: CASSPQGADTEAFF
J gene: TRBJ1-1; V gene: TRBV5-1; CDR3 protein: CASSLDGWGGPEAFF